This is a list of T cell receptor beta chains from one sample in a study of tumor and adjacent non-tumor tissue in lung cancer. TCRdb reprocessed the multiplex PCR reads with MiXCR, giving one entry per CDR3 protein. The profile shows 75,000 to 95,000 distinct CDR3 sequences, over 60% of them singletons. Sequencing was done on a sample of lung tumor tissue. These receptors were collected from a woman aged 40 to 50 with non-small cell lung cancer. Both conserved end residues are part of each CDR3. A D gene is named only where the DNA matches it firmly. Some rows mark clone size as missing; the rest say once, few, many or name a class of expanded clone.

size: many; V: TRBV6-6; D: -; J: TRBJ2-2; CDR3: CASSYSWDFNGELFF; DNA: TGTGCCAGCAGTTACTCTTGGGATTTCAACGGGGAGCTGTTTTTT
size: -; V: TRBV2; D: -; J: TRBJ1-5; CDR3: CASSGSYSSQPQHF; DNA: TGTGCCAGCAGTGGCTCCTATAGCAGTCAGCCCCAGCATTTT
size: -; V: TRBV11-3; D: -; J: TRBJ2-5; CDR3: CASSRQASWNRETQYF; DNA: TGTGCCAGCAGCCGCCAGGCTAGTTGGAACCGAGAGACCCAGTACTTC
size: -; V: TRBV6-2/TRBV6-3; D: -; J: TRBJ2-7; CDR3: CASSYSSGSTSGEQYF; DNA: TGTGCTAGCAGTTACTCGTCAGGGTCTACGAGTGGCGAGCAGTACTTC
size: few; V: TRBV6-6; D: -; J: TRBJ1-1; CDR3: CASSYSTGRGGTEAFF; DNA: TGTGCCAGCAGTTACAGTACGGGACGGGGGGGCACTGAAGCTTTCTTT
size: -; V: TRBV28; D: TRBD2; J: TRBJ2-2; CDR3: CACRVGGLGGTGELFF; DNA: TGTGCCTGCAGGGTGGGAGGACTAGGAGGCACCGGTGAGCTGTTTTTT
size: once; V: TRBV30; D: -; J: TRBJ1-2; CDR3: CAWSVSDSFGYIF; DNA: TGTGCCTGGAGTGTATCGGACAGCTTTGGCTACATCTTC
size: once; V: TRBV6-1; D: -; J: TRBJ2-3; CDR3: CASTESGRGNRQYF; DNA: TGCGCCAGCACTGAATCGGGGAGAGGAAATAGGCAGTATTTT
size: once; V: TRBV29-1; D: -; J: TRBJ2-1; CDR3: CGVKRTLFNEQFF; DNA: TGCGGCGTAAAGCGGACACTTTTCAATGAGCAGTTCTTC
size: -; V: TRBV20-1; D: -; J: TRBJ2-2; CDR3: CSAPRQGGNTGDLFF; DNA: TGCAGTGCGCCCAGACAGGGAGGGAATACCGGGGATCTGTTTTTT
size: -; V: TRBV6-6; D: -; J: TRBJ1-1; CDR3: CASSYDRIVNTEAFF; DNA: TGTGCCAGCAGCTACGACAGGATTGTAAACACTGAAGCCTTCTTT
size: -; V: TRBV20-1; D: -; J: TRBJ2-3; CDR3: CSAVRDSRIPLPVQYF; DNA: TGCAGTGCTGTGAGGGACTCTAGAATACCCCTCCCGGTGCAGTATTTT
size: -; V: TRBV11-2; D: -; J: TRBJ2-7; CDR3: CASSSDYYEEYF; DNA: TGTGCCAGCAGCTCGGACTATTACGAGGAGTATTTC
size: few; V: TRBV4-2; D: -; J: TRBJ2-7; CDR3: CASSQNGSMTYEQYF; DNA: TGTGCCAGCAGCCAAAATGGGAGCATGACCTACGAGCAGTACTTC
size: -; V: TRBV5-8; D: -; J: TRBJ1-5; CDR3: CANSLRYQPQRF; DNA: TGTGCCAACAGCTTAAGGTATCAGCCCCAGCGTTTT
size: -; V: TRBV6-5; D: TRBD1; J: TRBJ2-7; CDR3: CASSSPTGGYEQHF; DNA: TGCGCCAGCAGTTCCCCCACAGGGGGCTACGAGCAACACTTC
size: -; V: TRBV5-4; D: -; J: TRBJ1-2; CDR3: CANSLVGYGYTF; DNA: TGTGCCAACAGCCTCGTCGGATATGGCTACACCTTT
size: many; V: TRBV6-6; D: TRBD1; J: TRBJ1-1; CDR3: CASRPGQGMNTEAFF; DNA: TGTGCCAGCAGACCGGGACAGGGAATGAACACTGAAGCTTTCTTT
size: -; V: TRBV6-1; D: -; J: TRBJ2-3; CDR3: CASRGVGAEPRLNRQYF; DNA: TGTGCCAGCAGGGGTGTGGGGGCCGAACCCCGGCTGAATAGGCAGTATTTT
size: -; V: TRBV28; D: TRBD1; J: TRBJ2-2; CDR3: CASSVIGGGWELFF; DNA: TGTGCCAGCAGTGTAATAGGGGGCGGCTGGGAGCTGTTTTTT
size: -; V: TRBV11-2; D: -; J: TRBJ2-7; CDR3: CASNRTWFEQYF; DNA: TGTGCCAGCAACCGGACATGGTTCGAACAGTACTTC
size: many; V: TRBV5-4; D: -; J: TRBJ1-2; CDR3: CASSFVGYGYTF; DNA: TGTGCCAGCAGCTTCGTCGGATATGGCTACACCTTC
size: -; V: TRBV6-6; D: -; J: TRBJ1-4; CDR3: CTSGGTYEEKLFF; DNA: TGTACCAGCGGCGGGACCTATGAGGAAAAACTGTTTTTT
size: -; V: TRBV11-2; D: -; J: TRBJ2-1; CDR3: CASSKTLATLYKEQFF; DNA: TGTGCTAGCAGCAAGACACTAGCTACACTGTACAAAGAGCAGTTCTTC
size: few; V: TRBV4-1; D: TRBD1; J: TRBJ1-4; CDR3: CAGSYPGGGEKLFF; DNA: TGCGCCGGCAGCTACCCAGGGGGGGGTGAAAAACTTTTTTTT
size: -; V: TRBV23-1; D: TRBD1; J: TRBJ2-5; CDR3: CVSRSLQGTLGTQYF; DNA: TGCGTCAGCAGGAGCCTACAGGGGACGTTGGGGACCCAGTACTTC
size: -; V: TRBV29-1; D: -; J: TRBJ2-1; CDR3: CSGESGDNEQFF; DNA: TGCAGCGGTGAGTCGGGTGACAATGAGCAGTTCTTC
size: -; V: TRBV12-3/TRBV12-4; D: -; J: TRBJ2-3; CDR3: CASRARAVTDTQYF; DNA: TGTGCCAGCAGGGCCAGGGCTGTCACAGATACGCAGTATTTT
size: -; V: TRBV11-2; D: -; J: TRBJ1-1; CDR3: CASSNSGFEVCF; DNA: TGTGCAAGCAGCAATTCGGGGTTTGAAGTTTGCTTT
size: many; V: TRBV7-9; D: TRBD1; J: TRBJ1-2; CDR3: CASSILNRGSEATGGGYTF; DNA: TGTGCCAGCAGCATACTAAACAGGGGAAGTGAAGCCACCGGGGGGGGCTACACCTTC
size: -; V: TRBV5-4; D: TRBD1; J: TRBJ2-1; CDR3: CVSSSGTGINEQFF; DNA: TGTGTCAGCAGCTCAGGGACAGGGATCAATGAGCAGTTCTTC
size: -; V: TRBV11-2; D: -; J: TRBJ2-5; CDR3: CASSLERTGGRRQEAQYF; DNA: TGTGCCAGCAGCTTAGAGAGAACTGGTGGGCGTCGGCAAGAGGCCCAGTACTTC
size: many; V: TRBV12-3/TRBV12-4; D: -; J: TRBJ2-3; CDR3: CASSGKEGYTDTQYF; DNA: TGTGCCAGCAGCGGGAAAGAGGGATACACAGATACGCAGTATTTT
size: -; V: TRBV5-4; D: -; J: TRBJ2-5; CDR3: CARNLGLAGETQYF; DNA: TGTGCCAGGAACTTGGGCTTAGCTGGAGAGACCCAGTACTTC
size: -; V: TRBV28; D: -; J: TRBJ1-2; CDR3: CASSLTSPYGYTF; DNA: TGTGCCAGCAGTCTGACAAGTCCCTATGGCTACACCTTC
size: -; V: TRBV10-3; D: -; J: TRBJ2-5; CDR3: CAISGPERGRTQYF; DNA: TGTGCCATCAGTGGACCCGAAAGGGGGAGGACCCAGTACTTC
size: -; V: TRBV6-1; D: -; J: TRBJ1-3; CDR3: CASSEAQGDGNIIYF; DNA: TGTGCCAGCAGCGAAGCACAGGGAGATGGAAACATCATATATTTT